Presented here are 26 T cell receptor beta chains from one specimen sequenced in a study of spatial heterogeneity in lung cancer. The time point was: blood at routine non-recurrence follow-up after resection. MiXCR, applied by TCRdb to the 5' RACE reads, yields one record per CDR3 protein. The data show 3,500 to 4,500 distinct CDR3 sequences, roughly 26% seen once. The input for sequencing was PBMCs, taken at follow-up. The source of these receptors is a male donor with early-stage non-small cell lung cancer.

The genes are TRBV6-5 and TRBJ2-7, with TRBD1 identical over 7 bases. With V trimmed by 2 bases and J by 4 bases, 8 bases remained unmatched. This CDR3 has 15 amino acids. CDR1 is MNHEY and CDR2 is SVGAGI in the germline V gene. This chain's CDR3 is CASSYQQGGRYEQYF. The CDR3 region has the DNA TGTGCCAGCAGTTACCAACAAGGGGGCAGGTACGAGCAGTACTTC.

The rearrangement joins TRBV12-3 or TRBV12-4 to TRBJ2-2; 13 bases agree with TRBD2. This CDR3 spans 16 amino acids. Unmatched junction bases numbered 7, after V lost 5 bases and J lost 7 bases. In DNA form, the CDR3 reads TGTGCCAGCAGTCCGGGACTAGCGGGGCCCGACGGGGAGCTGTTTTTT. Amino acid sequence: CASSPGLAGPDGELFF.

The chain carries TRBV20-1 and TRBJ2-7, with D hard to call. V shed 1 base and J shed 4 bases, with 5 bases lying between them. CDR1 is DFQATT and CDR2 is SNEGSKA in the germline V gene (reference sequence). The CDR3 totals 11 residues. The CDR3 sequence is CSARVRYEQYF. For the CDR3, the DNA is TGCAGTGCTAGAGTTAGGTACGAGCAGTACTTC.

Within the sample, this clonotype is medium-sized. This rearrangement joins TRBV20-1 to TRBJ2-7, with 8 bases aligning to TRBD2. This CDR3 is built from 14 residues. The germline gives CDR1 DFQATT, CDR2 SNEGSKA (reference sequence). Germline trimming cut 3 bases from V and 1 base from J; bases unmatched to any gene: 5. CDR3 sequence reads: CSASRAGGSYEQYF. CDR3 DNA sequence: TGCAGTGCTAGTCGGGCGGGAGGATCCTACGAGCAGTACTTC.

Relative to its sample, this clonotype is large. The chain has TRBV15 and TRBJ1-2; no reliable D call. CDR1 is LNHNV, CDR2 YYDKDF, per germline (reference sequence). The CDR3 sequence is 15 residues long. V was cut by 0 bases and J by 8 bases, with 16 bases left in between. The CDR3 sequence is CATSRDLAVPSGYTF. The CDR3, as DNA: TGTGCCACCAGCAGAGATCTAGCAGTCCCCTCCGGCTACACCTTC.

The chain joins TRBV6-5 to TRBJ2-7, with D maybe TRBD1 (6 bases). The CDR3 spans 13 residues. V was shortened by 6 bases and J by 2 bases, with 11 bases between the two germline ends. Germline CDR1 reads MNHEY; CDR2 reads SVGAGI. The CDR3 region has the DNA TGTGCCAGCAGACGGGACAACACCTACGAGCAGTACTTC. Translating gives CASRRDNTYEQYF.

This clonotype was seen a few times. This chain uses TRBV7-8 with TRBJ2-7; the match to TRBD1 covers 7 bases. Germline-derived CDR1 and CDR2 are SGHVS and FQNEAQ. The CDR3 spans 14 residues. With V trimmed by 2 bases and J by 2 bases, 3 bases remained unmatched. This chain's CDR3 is CASSLSTGAYEQYF. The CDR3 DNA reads TGTGCCAGCAGCTTAAGTACAGGGGCCTACGAGCAGTACTTC.

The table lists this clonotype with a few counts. In DNA, the CDR3 is TGTGCCAGCAGCTTACTCTCGGGGGGCAGGTTCGATGAGCAGTTCTTC. This codes for CASSLLSGGRFDEQFF. V is TRBV7-2 and J is TRBJ2-1; D perhaps matches TRBD2 (7 bases). The V gene lost 2 bases and the J gene lost 8 bases, with 19 bases spanning the gap. CDR3 length equals 16 residues. The germline V gene encodes CDR1 SGHTA and CDR2 FQGNSA.

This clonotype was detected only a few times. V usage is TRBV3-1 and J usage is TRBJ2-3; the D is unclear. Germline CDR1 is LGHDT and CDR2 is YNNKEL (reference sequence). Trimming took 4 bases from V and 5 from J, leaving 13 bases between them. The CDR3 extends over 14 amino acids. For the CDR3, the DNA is TGTGCCAGCAGCCCTCAATTGACTCTAGATACGCAGTATTTT. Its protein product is CASSPQLTLDTQYF.

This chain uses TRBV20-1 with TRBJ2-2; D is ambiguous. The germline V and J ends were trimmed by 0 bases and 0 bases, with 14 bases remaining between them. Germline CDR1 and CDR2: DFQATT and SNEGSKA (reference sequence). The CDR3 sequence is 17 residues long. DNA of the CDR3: TGCAGTGCTAGAGACGCAGGTAGACTCGCGAACACCGGGGAGCTGTTTTTT. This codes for CSARDAGRLANTGELFF.

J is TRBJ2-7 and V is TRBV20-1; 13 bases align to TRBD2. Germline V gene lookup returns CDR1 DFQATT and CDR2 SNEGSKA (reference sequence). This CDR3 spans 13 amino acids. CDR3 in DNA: TGCAGACCCCAAGGGACTAGCGGGGACGAGCAGTACTTC. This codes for CRPQGTSGDEQYF.

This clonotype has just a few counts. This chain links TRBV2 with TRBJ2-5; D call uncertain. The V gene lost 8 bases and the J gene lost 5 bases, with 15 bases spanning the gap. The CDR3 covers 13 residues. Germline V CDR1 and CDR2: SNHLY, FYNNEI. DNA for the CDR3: TGTGCCAGCTTCGTGACGGGTTCGGAGACCCAGTACTTC. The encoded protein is CASFVTGSETQYF.

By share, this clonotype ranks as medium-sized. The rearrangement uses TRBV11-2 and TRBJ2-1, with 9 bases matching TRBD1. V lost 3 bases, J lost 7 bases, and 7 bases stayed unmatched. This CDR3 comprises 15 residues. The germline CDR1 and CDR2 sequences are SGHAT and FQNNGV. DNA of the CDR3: TGTGCCAGCAGCTTCGTACAGGGGGCGCGAAATGAGCAGTTCTTC. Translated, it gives CASSFVQGARNEQFF.

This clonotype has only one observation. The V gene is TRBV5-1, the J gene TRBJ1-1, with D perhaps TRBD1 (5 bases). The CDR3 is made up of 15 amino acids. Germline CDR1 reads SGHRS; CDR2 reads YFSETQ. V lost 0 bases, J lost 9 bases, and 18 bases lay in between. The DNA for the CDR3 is TGCGCCAGCAGCTTGGCCGTGGGGCGCGGGACTAAAGCTTTCTTT. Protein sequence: CASSLAVGRGTKAFF.

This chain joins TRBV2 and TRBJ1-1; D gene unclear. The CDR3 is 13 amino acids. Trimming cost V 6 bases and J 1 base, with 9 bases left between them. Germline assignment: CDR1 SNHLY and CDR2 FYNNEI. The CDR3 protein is CASSGDGNTEAFF. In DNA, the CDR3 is TGTGCCAGCAGCGGAGACGGGAACACTGAAGCTTTCTTT.

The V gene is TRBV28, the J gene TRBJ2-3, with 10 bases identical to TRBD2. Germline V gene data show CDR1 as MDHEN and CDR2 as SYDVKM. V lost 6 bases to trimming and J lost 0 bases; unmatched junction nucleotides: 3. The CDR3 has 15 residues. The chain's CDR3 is CASRLLAGSTDTQYF. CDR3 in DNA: TGTGCCAGCAGGCTACTAGCGGGGAGCACAGATACGCAGTATTTT.

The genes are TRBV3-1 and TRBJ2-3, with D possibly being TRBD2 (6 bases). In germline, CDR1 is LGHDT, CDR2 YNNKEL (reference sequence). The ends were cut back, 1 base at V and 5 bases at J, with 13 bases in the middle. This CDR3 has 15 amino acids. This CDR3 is CASSQGGGPQDTQYF. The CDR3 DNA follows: TGTGCCAGCAGCCAAGGCGGAGGGCCCCAAGATACGCAGTATTTT.

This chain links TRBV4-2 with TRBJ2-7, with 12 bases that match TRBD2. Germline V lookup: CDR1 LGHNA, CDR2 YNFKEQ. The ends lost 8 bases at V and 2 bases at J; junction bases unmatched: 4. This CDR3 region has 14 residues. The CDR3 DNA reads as TGTGCCAGCGGGACTAGCGGGCGACCCTACGAGCAGTACTTC. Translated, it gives CASGTSGRPYEQYF.

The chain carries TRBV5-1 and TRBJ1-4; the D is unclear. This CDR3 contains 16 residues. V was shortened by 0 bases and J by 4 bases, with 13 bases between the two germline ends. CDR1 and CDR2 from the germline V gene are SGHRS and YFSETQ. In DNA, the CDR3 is TGCGCCAGCAGCTTGGCGGGGAGTGCGCGTAATGAAAAACTGTTTTTT. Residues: CASSLAGSARNEKLFF.

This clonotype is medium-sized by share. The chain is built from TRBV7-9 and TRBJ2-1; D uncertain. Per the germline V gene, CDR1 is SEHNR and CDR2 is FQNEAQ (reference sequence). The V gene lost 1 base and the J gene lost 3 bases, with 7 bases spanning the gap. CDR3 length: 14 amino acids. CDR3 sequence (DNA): TGTGCCAGCAGCTTAGAAGTACTCTACAATGAGCAGTTCTTC. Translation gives CASSLEVLYNEQFF.

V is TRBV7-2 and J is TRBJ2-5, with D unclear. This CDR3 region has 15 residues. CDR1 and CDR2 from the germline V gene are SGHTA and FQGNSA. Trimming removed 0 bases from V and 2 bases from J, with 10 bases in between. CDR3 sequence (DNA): TGTGCCAGCAGCTTAGCGAAGACACAGCAAGAGACCCAGTACTTC. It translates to CASSLAKTQQETQYF.

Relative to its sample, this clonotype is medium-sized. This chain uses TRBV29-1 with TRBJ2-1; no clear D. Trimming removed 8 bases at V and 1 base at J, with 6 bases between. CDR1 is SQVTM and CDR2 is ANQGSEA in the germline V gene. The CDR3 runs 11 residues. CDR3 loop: CSTESYNEQFF. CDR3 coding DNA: TGCAGCACCGAGTCCTACAATGAGCAGTTCTTC.

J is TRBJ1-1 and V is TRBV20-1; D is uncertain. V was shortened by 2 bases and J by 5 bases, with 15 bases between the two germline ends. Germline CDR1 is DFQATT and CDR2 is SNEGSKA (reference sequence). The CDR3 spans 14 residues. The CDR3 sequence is CSARSRTHGTEAFF. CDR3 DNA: TGCAGTGCTAGATCCAGGACCCACGGGACTGAAGCTTTCTTT.

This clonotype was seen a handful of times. The CDR3 nucleotides read TGCAGTGCTTCGGACAGACCCTCGAATCAGCCCCAGCATTTT. It is translated as CSASDRPSNQPQHF. The chain carries TRBV20-1 and TRBJ1-5; TRBD1 is a possible D gene (6 bases). Germline-derived CDR1 and CDR2 are DFQATT and SNEGSKA (reference sequence). Trimming left V 5 bases short and J 4 bases short, with 15 bases between. The CDR3 extends over 14 amino acids.

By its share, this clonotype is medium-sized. The CDR3 region has the DNA TGCAGTGCTAGAGACCCGGGACTAGCGGGACGCGAGCAGTACTTC. This sequence encodes CSARDPGLAGREQYF. V and J are TRBV20-1 and TRBJ2-7, with 13 positions matching TRBD2. The V segment lost 0 bases and the J segment 6 bases; nucleotides outside the gene matches: 5. From germline, CDR1 is DFQATT and CDR2 SNEGSKA (reference sequence). CDR3 length: 15 residues.

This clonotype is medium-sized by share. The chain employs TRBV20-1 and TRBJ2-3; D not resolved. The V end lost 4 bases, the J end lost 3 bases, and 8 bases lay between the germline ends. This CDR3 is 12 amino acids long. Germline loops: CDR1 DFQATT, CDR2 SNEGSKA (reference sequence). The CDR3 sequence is CSANPLTDTQYF. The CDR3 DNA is TGCAGTGCTAACCCCTTGACAGATACGCAGTATTTT.